This entry is about one TCR beta chain. The data originate from a study of shared clonotypes between healthy human individuals. The overall study: Ranging from 18 to 49 in age, donors were a couple of women and a few men.

TCRdb's copy holds only in-frame clones and misses some; the assay was immunoSEQ multiplex PCR. The data contain approximately 640,000 clones, 80% to 95% of them seen just once; the ten biggest clones take up 34%. This CDR3 is built from 14 residues. With 4 bases removed from V and 0 bases from J, the gap between germline ends came to 7 bases. CDR1 SGHDN and CDR2 FVKESK come from the germline V gene. Sequences were obtained from memory CD8+ T cells from PBMCs. Subset meaning: CD45RO+ cells pooled with CCR7-negative TemRA cells. The chain couples TRBV14 to TRBJ2-1; no definite D call. The TCR sequence derives from a man between 18 and 35 years old in good health. Some clones in this sample may be carry-over from other donors' samples. CDR3 sequence (DNA): TGTGCCAGCAGCCCTCCCAGCTCCTACAATGAGCAGTTCTTC. Encoded protein: CASSPPSSYNEQFF.